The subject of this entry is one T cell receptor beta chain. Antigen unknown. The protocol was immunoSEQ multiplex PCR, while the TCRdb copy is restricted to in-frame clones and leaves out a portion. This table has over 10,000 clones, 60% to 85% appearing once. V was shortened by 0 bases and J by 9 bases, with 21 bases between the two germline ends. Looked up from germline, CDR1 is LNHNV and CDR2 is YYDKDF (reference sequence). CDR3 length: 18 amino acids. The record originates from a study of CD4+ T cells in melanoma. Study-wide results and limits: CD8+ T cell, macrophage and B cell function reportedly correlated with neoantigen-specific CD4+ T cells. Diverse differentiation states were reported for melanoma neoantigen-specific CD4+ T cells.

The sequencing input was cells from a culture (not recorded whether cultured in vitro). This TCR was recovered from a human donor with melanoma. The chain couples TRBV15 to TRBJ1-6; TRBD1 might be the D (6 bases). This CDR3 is CATSRDSGTGRGVSPLHF. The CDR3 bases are TGTGCCACCAGCAGAGATAGTGGAACGGGCAGGGGCGTTTCACCCCTCCACTTT.